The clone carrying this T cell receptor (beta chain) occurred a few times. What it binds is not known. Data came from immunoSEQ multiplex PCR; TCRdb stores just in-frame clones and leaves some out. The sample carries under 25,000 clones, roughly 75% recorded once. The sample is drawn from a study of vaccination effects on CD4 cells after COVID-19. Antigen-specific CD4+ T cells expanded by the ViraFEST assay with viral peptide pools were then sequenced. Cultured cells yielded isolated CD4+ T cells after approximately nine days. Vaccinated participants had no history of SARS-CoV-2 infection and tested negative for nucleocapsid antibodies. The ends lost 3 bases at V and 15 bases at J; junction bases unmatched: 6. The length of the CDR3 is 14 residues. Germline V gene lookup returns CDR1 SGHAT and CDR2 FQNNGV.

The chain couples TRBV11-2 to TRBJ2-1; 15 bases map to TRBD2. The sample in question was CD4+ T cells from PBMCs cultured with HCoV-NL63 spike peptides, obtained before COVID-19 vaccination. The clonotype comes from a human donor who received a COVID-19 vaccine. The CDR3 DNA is TGTGCCAGCAGCTTCAGGACTAGCGGGGGGGCCGGGTTCTTC. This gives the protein CASSFRTSGGAGFF.